Below, 19 T cell receptor beta chains from the same sample are listed, as sequenced in a study of neurological immune-mediated disorders. Time point: longitudinal time-point 3. Using its own MiXCR run on the 5' RACE reads, TCRdb lists one record per CDR3 protein. The sample yields 43,000 or so distinct CDR3 sequences, roughly 13% seen once. The sequencing input was PBMCs. The receptors originated from a man aged 30 to 39 in good health.

This clonotype came up many times. V usage is TRBV7-9 and J usage is TRBJ2-3, with unresolved D. With 5 bases removed from V and 6 bases from J, the gap between germline ends came to 9 bases. The CDR3 is made up of 12 amino acids. The germline gives CDR1 SEHNR, CDR2 FQNEAQ (reference sequence). The CDR3 is CASSDLGDTQYF. CDR3 coding DNA: TGTGCCAGCAGCGACTTGGGGGATACGCAGTATTTT.

This chain connects TRBV5-1 to TRBJ2-1, with 13 bases aligning to TRBD2. Unmatched junction bases numbered 12, after V lost 3 bases and J lost 6 bases. The germline V gene encodes CDR1 SGHRS and CDR2 YFSETQ. The CDR3 has 18 amino acids. CDR3 residues: CASSWTGPLAGGSNEQFF. The DNA of the CDR3 is TGCGCCAGCAGCTGGACCGGCCCACTAGCGGGAGGGTCCAATGAGCAGTTCTTC.

This clonotype has ten or more counts. The chain links TRBV11-2 to TRBJ2-7; TRBD1 matches at 9 bases. Germline V gene data show CDR1 as SGHAT and CDR2 as FQNNGV. The V segment lost 5 bases and the J segment 1 base; nucleotides outside the gene matches: 18. This CDR3 region has 19 residues. CDR3 coding DNA: TGTGCCAGCAGCCCCCCACCGGGACAGGGAAATTTTACGTCCTACGAGCAGTACTTC. As protein: CASSPPPGQGNFTSYEQYF.

The sample holds many counts of this clonotype. The gene calls are TRBV12-3 or TRBV12-4 and TRBJ2-7; 11 bases fit TRBD2. This CDR3 has 14 residues. V trimming: 5 bases; J trimming: 3 bases; junction bases outside the gene matches: 3. The CDR3, as DNA: TGTGCCAGCAGTGGGACTAGCGGACTCTACGAGCAGTACTTC. Protein: CASSGTSGLYEQYF.

This clonotype was found many times. This chain links TRBV20-1 with TRBJ1-5; D possibly corresponds to TRBD1 (6 bases). Trimming took 6 bases from V and 5 from J, leaving 17 bases between them. Per germline, CDR1 DFQATT and CDR2 SNEGSKA (reference sequence). This CDR3 is built from 14 residues. The CDR3 is CSAPTYGGDQPQHF. In DNA form, the CDR3 reads TGCAGTGCCCCGACCTACGGGGGCGATCAGCCCCAGCATTTT.

This clonotype was seen only a few times. The chain employs TRBV20-1 and TRBJ2-2, with TRBD2 matching 11 bases. The ends lost 5 bases at V and 6 bases at J; junction bases unmatched: 8. The CDR3 contains 15 residues. Germline CDR1 and CDR2: DFQATT and SNEGSKA (reference sequence). CDR3 residues: CSASPGLAVPGELFF. In DNA, the CDR3 is TGCAGTGCTTCACCGGGACTAGCGGTCCCCGGGGAGCTGTTTTTT.

Comments on this clonotype: The junction departs from germline at one end; a sequencing error may be responsible. The J gene is TRBJ2-7, the V gene TRBV5-1, with 14 bases matching TRBD2. CDR1 is SGHRS and CDR2 is YFSETQ in the germline V gene. The CDR3 consists of 15 residues. CDR3 amino acids: CANSLGGLAGDEQYF. The DNA of the CDR3 is TGCGCCAACAGCCTTGGGGGACTAGCGGGAGACGAGCAGTACTTC. Variable domain in full (rest from reference TRBV5-1 and TRBJ2-7): KAGVTQTPRYLIKTRGQQVTLSCSPISGHRSVSWYQQTPGQGLQFLFEYFSETQRNKGNFPGRFSGRQFSNSRSEMNVSTLELGDSALYLCANSLGGLAGDEQYFGPGTRLTVT.

The chain carries TRBV5-1 and TRBJ2-1; 7 bases are shared with TRBD2. Trimming took 7 bases from V and 1 from J; bases not matched to a gene: 11. Germline V gene data show CDR1 as SGHRS and CDR2 as YFSETQ. There are 16 residues in the CDR3. The CDR3 region has the DNA TGCGCCAGCGGACGGGGCCCTAGCGGTTCCTACAATGAGCAGTTCTTC. This sequence encodes CASGRGPSGSYNEQFF.

This clonotype was detected many times. The V call is TRBV20-1, the J call TRBJ1-3; 12 bases are a match to TRBD1. The J segment lost 4 bases and the V segment lost 6 bases, leaving 10 bases of the junction unmatched. This CDR3 spans 16 amino acids. Germline-derived CDR1 and CDR2 are DFQATT and SNEGSKA (reference sequence). Here the CDR3 DNA reads TGCAGTGCCAACAGCCCGGGACAGGGGGCCGGAAACACCATATATTTT. Its protein product is CSANSPGQGAGNTIYF.

This clonotype was recorded many times. Compared with germline, one end of the junction differs, possibly owing to a read error. This rearrangement joins TRBV12-3 or TRBV12-4 to TRBJ2-7; TRBD1 agrees at 9 bases. The CDR3 runs to 15 residues. The CDR3 DNA is TGTGCCAGCAGTCTAGCCGGGACAGGGATCTACGAGCAGTACTTC. It encodes CASSLAGTGIYEQYF.

This clonotype was counted many times. J is TRBJ1-1 and V is TRBV3-1; 7 positions match TRBD1. CDR3 length: 13 amino acids. The V gene's germline CDR1 is LGHDT and CDR2 YNNKEL (reference sequence). V was pared by 5 bases and J by 8 bases, with 8 bases of the junction left unmatched. The CDR3 loop is CASSFVEGQEAFF. The CDR3, as DNA: TGTGCCAGCAGCTTTGTGGAGGGACAGGAAGCTTTCTTT.

The table lists this clonotype with many counts. CDR3 DNA sequence: TGTGCCAGCGGGGGACTAGCGGGAGAGGGCACCGGGGAGCTGTTTTTT. Translating it yields CASGGLAGEGTGELFF. This chain links TRBV3-1 with TRBJ2-2, with 14 nucleotides matching TRBD2. This CDR3 is built from 16 residues. With 8 bases clipped from V and 4 bases from J, the junction kept 6 bases outside the gene matches. Germline CDR1 is LGHDT and CDR2 is YNNKEL (reference sequence).

The table lists this clonotype with many counts. The rearrangement uses TRBV12-3 or TRBV12-4 and TRBJ2-7; possibly TRBD2 for D (6 bases). This CDR3 region has 14 residues. V lost 2 bases and J 3 bases, leaving 11 bases between the germline ends. The CDR3 loop reads CASSLRLALYEQYF. In DNA, the CDR3 is TGTGCCAGCAGTTTAAGGCTAGCGCTCTACGAGCAGTACTTC.

This clonotype was detected many times. V and J are TRBV7-8 and TRBJ2-2, with D possibly being TRBD1 (5 bases). Trimming pared 4 bases from V and 4 bases from J, leaving 13 bases between. Germline loops: CDR1 SGHVS, CDR2 FQNEAQ. The CDR3 length is 15 residues. The CDR3 region has the DNA TGTGCCAGCAGCTCCAAGCTGACAGTCACCGGGGAGCTGTTTTTT. Translating gives CASSSKLTVTGELFF.

This clonotype occurred many times. The V call is TRBV5-1, the J call TRBJ2-7; D might be TRBD2 (6 bases). Germline V gene lookup returns CDR1 SGHRS and CDR2 YFSETQ. The CDR3 has 14 amino acids. V was pared by 4 bases and J by 0 bases, with 11 bases between. The CDR3 loop reads CASSPSGLSYEQYF. The CDR3 DNA reads TGCGCCAGCAGCCCGAGCGGGCTCTCCTACGAGCAGTACTTC. Drawing the rest from reference TRBV5-1 and TRBJ2-7, the complete variable domain is KAGVTQTPRYLIKTRGQQVTLSCSPISGHRSVSWYQQTPGQGLQFLFEYFSETQRNKGNFPGRFSGRQFSNSRSEMNVSTLELGDSALYLCASSPSGLSYEQYFGPGTRLTVT.

In its sample, this clonotype was seen many times. The chain is built from TRBV5-1 and TRBJ2-5; 11 bases are shared with TRBD2. In germline, CDR1 is SGHRS, CDR2 YFSETQ. Unmatched junction bases numbered 6, after V lost 3 bases and J lost 2 bases. This CDR3 comprises 16 residues. The CDR3 coding sequence is TGCGCCAGCAGCTGGGGACTAGCGGAGATACAAGAGACCCAGTACTTC. This codes for CASSWGLAEIQETQYF.

In its sample, this clonotype was seen once. One end of the junction fails to match germline, which may point to a read error. The J gene is TRBJ2-1, the V gene TRBV5-1; the D gene is possibly TRBD2 (5 bases). The CDR3 length is 14 residues. Per germline, CDR1 SGHRS and CDR2 YFSETQ. This CDR3 reads CANSLEGPSKVQFF. The CDR3, as DNA: TGCGCCAACAGCTTGGAAGGCCCTAGCAAAGTGCAGTTCTTC. Full variable domain (rest looked up from reference TRBV5-1 and TRBJ2-1): KAGVTQTPRYLIKTRGQQVTLSCSPISGHRSVSWYQQTPGQGLQFLFEYFSETQRNKGNFPGRFSGRQFSNSRSEMNVSTLELGDSALYLCANSLEGPSKVQFFGPGTRLTVL.

V and J are TRBV7-2 and TRBJ1-5; weak D call: TRBD1 (6 bases). Germline V lookup: CDR1 SGHTA, CDR2 FQGNSA. This CDR3 has 14 amino acids. With 2 bases removed from V and 4 bases from J, the gap between germline ends came to 9 bases. The DNA of the CDR3 is TGTGCCAGCAGCTTAAGTACAGGGAATCAGCCCCAGCATTTT. As protein: CASSLSTGNQPQHF.

This clonotype has at least ten counts. The V and J genes are TRBV7-2 and TRBJ2-3; 7 bases are shared with TRBD2. The germline gives CDR1 SGHTA, CDR2 FQGNSA. The CDR3 extends over 18 amino acids. Trimming at V came to 2 bases and at J to 1 base, leaving 12 bases not matched to a gene. Here the CDR3 DNA reads TGTGCCAGCAGCTTAAGAGGACTAGAAGCGGCGGGCACAGATACGCAGTATTTT. This encodes CASSLRGLEAAGTDTQYF.